This T cell receptor beta chain was recovered during a study of early T cells in non-severe SARS-CoV-2 infection. About the research overall: Chains from this unsorted whole-blood bulk RNA could not be paired. Regarding the study as a whole: Anti-spike CD8 specificities were favored by VDJdb matching, whose results missed private and CD4 specificities.

Trimming shortened V by 7 bases and J by 4 bases, and 10 bases separated the two germline ends. This CDR3 region has 12 residues. Germline CDR1 reads MNHEY; CDR2 reads SVGAGI. Unique molecular identifiers were affixed to single, distinct cDNA molecules. From the 5' RACE reads, TCRdb called clonotypes with MiXCR, one entry per CDR3 protein. There are 100,000 to 130,000 distinct CDR3 sequences in the sample; around an eighth occur only once, and 3% to 3.5% lies in the top ten. This clonotype turned up a few times. The antigen is not known. The clonotype was recovered from an adult who was a healthcare worker with PCR-confirmed SARS-CoV-2 infection or an uninfected control (not recorded which). Sequencing was done on a sample of whole blood. This chain links TRBV6-5 with TRBJ1-2, with D unresolved. CDR3 protein: CASKPRSYGYTF. CDR3 coding DNA: TGTGCCAGCAAACCCCGCAGCTATGGCTACACCTTC.